The 18 T cell receptor beta chains below all came from one sample that was sequenced in a study of cytotoxic CD8 clonotypes in ibrutinib-treated CLL. Sequencing was performed with immunoSEQ multiplex PCR; in TCRdb, only in-frame clones are kept and a portion is missing. The sample contains more than 110,000 clones, around 82% of which appear only once. This specimen was PBMCs, taken after 36 months of ibrutinib treatment. These receptors came from a human donor with chronic lymphocytic leukemia.

This chain joins TRBV4-1 and TRBJ2-3, with 9 bases aligning to TRBD1. Trimming took 1 base from V and 5 from J; bases not matched to a gene: 10. This CDR3 region has 17 residues. Germline CDR1 MGHRA, CDR2 YSYEKL. The CDR3 region is CASSQGGWTGVVDTQYF. The CDR3, as DNA: TGCGCCAGCAGCCAAGGGGGTTGGACAGGGGTGGTAGATACGCAGTATTTT.

The rearrangement joins TRBV10-2 to TRBJ1-1; D is unclear. The V and J ends lost 3 bases and 5 bases respectively, with 10 bases between them. Germline V CDR1 and CDR2: WSHSY, SAAADI. This CDR3 contains 13 residues. In DNA, the CDR3 is TGCGCCAGCAGTGATTTCGGGTTTACTGAAGCTTTCTTT. As protein: CASSDFGFTEAFF.

A single count supports this clone. V is TRBV5-4 and J is TRBJ2-2, with TRBD1 identical over 8 bases. After removal of 2 bases from V and 1 base from J, the junction contained 7 bases not matched to a gene. Per the germline V gene, CDR1 is SGHNT and CDR2 is YYREEE (reference sequence). There are 17 residues in the CDR3. The DNA of the CDR3 is TGTGCCAGCAGCTTCCCCATAGGACAGGGGAACACCGGGGAGCTGTTTTTT. Translation gives CASSFPIGQGNTGELFF.

CDR3 region: CASSYKGVQENTIYF. The CDR3 bases are TGTGCCAGCAGTTACAAGGGGGTACAAGAAAACACCATATATTTT. The chain couples TRBV6-5 to TRBJ1-3, with D tentatively TRBD1 (6 bases). The CDR3 loop spans 15 amino acids. Trimming cost V 2 bases and J 6 bases, with 14 bases left between them. Germline CDR1 reads MNHEY; CDR2 reads SVGAGI.

The rearrangement joins TRBV4-1 to TRBJ1-4; D unclear. Germline V gene sequence: CDR1 MGHRA, CDR2 YSYEKL. The CDR3 sequence is 16 residues long. Trimming took off 0 bases at V and 8 bases at J, with 16 bases between the two ends. The CDR3 region is CASSQDTGPRGEKLFF. The CDR3 DNA reads TGCGCCAGCAGCCAAGATACCGGGCCCCGTGGAGAAAAACTGTTTTTT.

This rearrangement joins TRBV2 to TRBJ1-1; D perhaps matches TRBD1 (6 bases). V was cut by 4 bases and J by 6 bases, with 15 bases left in between. The CDR3 is 14 residues long. Germline lookup yields CDR1 SNHLY and CDR2 FYNNEI. The CDR3: CASSVFVTGPEAFF. Written as DNA, the CDR3 is TGTGCCAGCAGTGTTTTTGTGACAGGACCTGAAGCTTTCTTT.

The chain carries TRBV5-1 and TRBJ2-5; TRBD1 agrees at 7 bases. Germline loops: CDR1 SGHRS, CDR2 YFSETQ. V lost 4 bases to trimming and J lost 0 bases; unmatched junction nucleotides: 9. The CDR3 runs 16 residues. DNA for the CDR3: TGCGCCAGCAGCATGGGACAGCGAAGTAACCAAGAGACCCAGTACTTC. As protein: CASSMGQRSNQETQYF.

V and J are TRBV28 and TRBJ2-7; possibly TRBD1 for D (6 bases). This CDR3 has 14 residues. The V and J ends lost 6 bases and 1 base respectively, with 13 bases between them. Germline V CDR1 and CDR2: MDHEN, SYDVKM. CDR3 in DNA: TGTGCCAGCAGCTCCGGGACACATTCCTACGAGCAGTACTTC. Translation: CASSSGTHSYEQYF.

The genes are TRBV27 and TRBJ2-7; no clear D gene. Germline-derived CDR1 and CDR2 are MNHEY and SMNVEV (reference sequence). Trimming removed 6 bases at V and 2 bases at J, with 11 bases between. This CDR3 region has 13 residues. CDR3 bases: TGTGCCAGCAGGCTTGGGCAGGCCTACGAGCAGTACTTC. The encoded protein is CASRLGQAYEQYF.

V gene TRBV7-9 combines with J gene TRBJ2-6; 9 bases are shared with TRBD1. Germline V CDR1 and CDR2: SEHNR, FQNEAQ (reference sequence). CDR3 size: 16 residues. The trim removed 8 bases at V and 4 bases at J, leaving 9 bases unmatched. DNA of the CDR3: TGTGCCAGCTTCCGGGACAGGGCACCCGGGGCCAACGTCCTGACTTTC. Its protein product is CASFRDRAPGANVLTF.

This clone was seen more than once but under ten times. V is TRBV30 and J is TRBJ1-1, with D possibly matching TRBD1 (6 bases). Trimming took 0 bases from V and 7 from J, leaving 9 bases between them. Germline CDR1 GTSNPN, CDR2 SVGIG (reference sequence). CDR3 length equals 12 residues. The CDR3 here is CAWSVGQYEAFF. In DNA form, the CDR3 reads TGTGCCTGGAGTGTAGGACAGTATGAAGCTTTCTTT.

The rearrangement links TRBV29-1 to TRBJ2-3, with 9 positions matching TRBD2. The CDR3 length is 15 residues. V trimming: 8 bases; J trimming: 0 bases; junction bases outside the gene matches: 9. CDR1 is SQVTM and CDR2 is ANQGSEA in the germline V gene. The CDR3 here is CSSREAGGSTDTQYF. CDR3 nucleotide sequence: TGCAGCTCCCGGGAAGCGGGGGGTAGCACAGATACGCAGTATTTT.

V usage is TRBV7-9 and J usage is TRBJ2-3; D is undetermined. V dropped 1 base and J dropped 4 bases, with 15 bases sitting between them. This CDR3 contains 16 residues. Germline assignment: CDR1 SEHNR and CDR2 FQNEAQ (reference sequence). CDR3 DNA: TGTGCCAGCAGCTTAGATGGCCTAGGCTCCCCAGATACGCAGTATTTT. Residues: CASSLDGLGSPDTQYF.

The V gene is TRBV27, the J gene TRBJ2-7; D is unresolved. Trimming removed 6 bases from V and 2 bases from J, with 14 bases in between. Germline V gene lookup returns CDR1 MNHEY and CDR2 SMNVEV (reference sequence). The CDR3 loop spans 14 amino acids. The CDR3 sequence: CASSHVGIPYEQYF. CDR3 DNA sequence: TGTGCCAGCAGCCATGTAGGTATCCCCTACGAGCAGTACTTC.

V and J are TRBV6-5 and TRBJ2-5; TRBD2 matches at 7 bases. V trimming: 2 bases; J trimming: 1 base; junction bases outside the gene matches: 7. Germline lookup yields CDR1 MNHEY and CDR2 SVGAGI. CDR3 length: 16 amino acids. The CDR3 DNA reads TGTGCCAGCAGTTACCAAACCGGGACTATCCAAGAGACCCAGTACTTC. Amino acids: CASSYQTGTIQETQYF.

The chain uses TRBV30 and TRBJ1-1, with 9 positions matching TRBD1. Germline V CDR1 and CDR2: GTSNPN, SVGIG (reference sequence). V was pared by 5 bases and J by 11 bases, with 0 bases of the junction left unmatched. This CDR3 region has 9 residues. The CDR3 DNA reads TGTGCCTGGGACAGGGGGGCTTTCTTT. Encoded protein: CAWDRGAFF.

The V call is TRBV11-2, the J call TRBJ2-7; D uncertain. The CDR3 is 12 residues long. V was shortened by 1 base and J by 5 bases, with 6 bases between the two germline ends. Per the germline V gene, CDR1 is SGHAT and CDR2 is FQNNGV. CDR3 protein: CASSLGLHEQYF. CDR3 nucleotide sequence: TGTGCCAGCAGCTTAGGACTGCACGAGCAGTACTTC.

This clone was observed once. The rearrangement links TRBV10-1 to TRBJ2-3; D gene uncertain. The CDR3 contains 15 residues. CDR1 and CDR2 (germline): WNHNN, SYGVQD (reference sequence). Trimming took 6 bases from V and 0 from J, leaving 13 bases between them. This CDR3 is CASSPTETSTDTQYF. For the CDR3, the DNA is TGCGCCAGCAGCCCCACAGAGACCAGCACAGATACGCAGTATTTT.